A selection of T cell receptor beta chains follows, all from one sample in a study of shared clonotypes between healthy human individuals. Repertoires were generated with immunoSEQ multiplex PCR, while TCRdb's copy carries only in-frame clones and drops some. The repertoire has under 650,000 clones, approximately 95% of them found once; the top ten carry about 0.054%. The sequenced material came from naive CD4+ T cells sorted from blood. The receptors come from a woman in her thirties in good health. CDR3s include the opening cysteine and the closing phenylalanine or tryptophan. Fields, in order: clone size, D gene, J gene, V gene, CDR3 protein, CDR3 DNA. D genes are given only for firm matches. The size entry is marked missing in some rows and otherwise reads once, few, many or a size class.

>once|TRBD2|TRBJ2-1|TRBV10-2
CASKSGRASSSEQFF
TGCGCCAGCAAAAGCGGGAGGGCCTCATCGTCTGAGCAGTTCTTC
>.|.|TRBJ1-2|TRBV6-6
CASSVRTVFLGYTF
TGTGCCAGTTCTGTCCGGACAGTTTTTCTTGGCTACACCTTC
>.|.|TRBJ1-5|TRBV19
CASSNTEYSNQPQHF
TGTGCCAGTAGTAACACTGAATATAGCAATCAGCCCCAGCATTTT
>.|.|TRBJ2-7|TRBV10-2
CASSEHTFSYEQYF
TGCGCCAGCAGTGAGCATACATTCTCCTACGAGCAGTACTTC
>.|TRBD2|TRBJ2-3|TRBV5-1
CASSLGVRAGVLDTQYF
TGCGCCAGCAGCTTGGGGGTAAGAGCGGGAGTGTTGGATACGCAGTATTTT
>once|TRBD2|TRBJ2-7|TRBV9
CASSVAWNPAGEGSYEQYF
TGTGCCAGCAGCGTAGCTTGGAATCCGGCGGGAGAAGGGTCCTACGAGCAGTACTTC
>.|.|TRBJ1-1|TRBV7-9
CASSLEGNTEAFF
TGTGCCAGCAGCTTAGAGGGGAACACTGAAGCTTTCTTT
>few|TRBD2|TRBJ2-7|TRBV10-1
CASSELAGDEQYF
TGCGCCAGCAGTGAACTAGCGGGAGACGAGCAGTACTTC
>.|TRBD1|TRBJ2-2|TRBV2
CATGTDFTGELFF
TGTGCCACCGGGACAGACTTCACCGGGGAGCTGTTTTTT
>.|.|TRBJ2-4|TRBV19
CASSTFLGRRKNIQYF
TGTGCCAGTAGTACCTTCCTGGGAAGGCGAAAAAACATTCAGTACTTC
>.|.|TRBJ2-1|TRBV18
CASSPPGARATSSEQFF
TGTGCCAGCTCGCCCCCGGGGGCCCGAGCGACTAGCTCTGAGCAGTTCTTC
>.|.|TRBJ2-5|TRBV5-1
CASSLQGTGQETQYF
TGCGCCAGCAGCTTGCAGGGAACGGGGCAAGAGACCCAGTACTTC
>.|.|TRBJ1-5|TRBV7-6
CASSLGVPEGENQPQHF
TGTGCCAGCAGCTTGGGAGTTCCTGAGGGGGAGAATCAGCCCCAGCATTTT
>.|TRBD1|TRBJ1-4|TRBV28
CASSPYTGGEKLFF
TGTGCCAGCAGTCCCTATACAGGGGGGGAAAAACTGTTTTTT
>.|.|TRBJ2-7|TRBV5-1
CASSLGSPWAEDEQYF
TGCGCCAGCAGCTTGGGATCCCCCTGGGCTGAGGACGAGCAGTACTTC
>.|TRBD2|TRBJ2-7|TRBV6-1
CASSARGTSGREYEQYF
TGTGCCAGCAGTGCACGTGGGACTAGCGGGAGAGAGTACGAGCAGTACTTC
>.|.|TRBJ2-3|TRBV7-2
CASSPGGTDTQYF
TGTGCCAGCAGCCCAGGGGGGACAGATACGCAGTATTTT
>.|.|TRBJ1-1|TRBV19
CASSIAQGLRTEAFF
TGTGCCAGTAGTATTGCGCAGGGACTGAGAACTGAAGCTTTCTTT
>.|TRBD1|TRBJ2-7|TRBV28
CASSGPGTVYEQYF
TGTGCCAGCAGCGGTCCAGGGACAGTCTACGAGCAGTACTTC
>.|.|TRBJ1-2|TRBV2
CASSPTVYGYTF
TGTGCCAGCAGCCCGACAGTCTATGGCTACACCTTC
>.|TRBD2|TRBJ2-3|TRBV19
CASSMRGRTDTQYF
TGTGCCAGTAGTATGCGCGGGAGGACAGATACGCAGTATTTT
>.|.|TRBJ2-7|TRBV19
CASSIAGQALYEQYF
TGTGCCAGTAGTATCGCGGGGCAGGCCCTCTACGAGCAGTACTTC
>once|.|TRBJ1-1|TRBV28
CASSFRNTEAFF
TGTGCCAGCAGTTTCCGGAACACTGAAGCTTTCTTT
>.|.|TRBJ1-1|TRBV5-4
CASSSGLVGYTEAFF
TGTGCCAGCAGCTCCGGACTAGTTGGGTACACTGAAGCTTTCTTT
>.|TRBD1|TRBJ1-5|TRBV7-9
CASSSQGAFQPQHF
TGTGCCAGCAGCTCTCAGGGGGCATTTCAGCCCCAGCATTTT
>.|TRBD1|TRBJ1-6|TRBV19
CASSIDRENSPLHF
TGTGCCAGTAGTATCGACAGGGAGAATTCACCCCTCCACTTT
>.|.|TRBJ1-4|TRBV28
CASNSIVGGREKLFF
TGTGCCAGCAATTCTATCGTTGGGGGTAGGGAAAAACTGTTTTTT
>.|.|TRBJ1-1|TRBV11-3
CASSLERLMNTEAFF
TGTGCCAGCAGCTTAGAGCGACTGATGAACACTGAAGCTTTCTTT
>few|.|TRBJ1-5|TRBV28
CASSLDRNQPQHF
TGTGCCAGCAGTCTAGACAGGAATCAGCCCCAGCATTTT
>.|.|TRBJ2-1|TRBV5-5
CASSLVGRSNEQFF
TGTGCCAGCAGCTTGGTGGGCAGGTCCAATGAGCAGTTCTTC
>.|.|TRBJ2-7|TRBV7-2
CASSLVRDHSYEQYF
TGTGCCAGCAGCTTAGTGCGGGACCACTCCTACGAGCAGTACTTC
>.|.|TRBJ1-5|TRBV19
CASSVQNRVDQPQHF
TGTGCCAGTAGTGTCCAAAACAGGGTCGATCAGCCCCAGCATTTT
>.|TRBD2|TRBJ2-5|TRBV28
CASRPTSGSGETQYF
TGTGCCAGCAGACCGACTAGCGGGAGTGGTGAGACCCAGTACTTC
>.|.|TRBJ1-3|TRBV2
CASRGNGQGNTIYF
TGTGCCAGCAGAGGAAATGGACAGGGAAACACCATATATTTT
>.|.|TRBJ1-4|TRBV27
CASSLRVLGATNEKLFF
TGTGCCAGCAGTTTGCGAGTGCTTGGTGCAACTAATGAAAAACTGTTTTTT
>.|TRBD1|TRBJ2-7|TRBV7-2
CASNGQGAIRAYEQYF
TGTGCCAGCAATGGACAGGGGGCGATTCGGGCCTACGAGCAGTACTTC
>.|.|TRBJ2-5|TRBV6-5
CASSYSLGETQYF
TGTGCCAGCAGTTACTCGTTGGGAGAGACCCAGTACTTC
>.|.|TRBJ2-1|TRBV10-3
CAVSTEPRNNEQFF
TGTGCCGTCTCAACAGAGCCCAGGAACAATGAGCAGTTCTTC
>.|.|TRBJ2-3|TRBV29-1
CSAASVRGHSSTDTQYF
TGCAGCGCTGCTTCTGTCCGGGGTCATTCTAGCACAGATACGCAGTATTTT
>.|TRBD1|TRBJ1-2|TRBV19
CASTTDRVDYGYTF
TGTGCCAGTACAACGGACAGGGTTGACTATGGCTACACCTTC
>.|TRBD2|TRBJ2-7|TRBV6-6
CASSTSESSYEQYF
TGTGCCAGCAGTACTAGCGAGAGTTCCTACGAGCAGTACTTC
>.|.|TRBJ2-1|TRBV28
CASSLTGAGGQFEQFF
TGTGCCAGCAGTTTAACAGGGGCAGGGGGGCAATTTGAGCAGTTCTTC
>once|.|TRBJ2-5|TRBV5-4
CASSQGLRQEETQYF
TGTGCCAGCAGCCAAGGACTAAGGCAGGAAGAGACCCAGTACTTC
>once|.|TRBJ1-5|TRBV6-1
CASSGPGFSNTLGNQPQHF
TGTGCCAGCAGTGGCCCGGGATTTTCTAATACATTGGGCAATCAGCCCCAGCATTTT
>once|.|TRBJ2-1|TRBV10-3
CATGDRGEQFF
TGTGCTACGGGGGACCGCGGGGAGCAGTTCTTC
>.|.|TRBJ2-7|TRBV6-6
CASSYDQQIPYEQYF
TGTGCCAGCAGTTATGATCAACAGATTCCCTACGAGCAGTACTTC
>.|.|TRBJ2-7|TRBV7-2
CASRTGGGPYEQYF
TGTGCCAGCAGAACCGGGGGTGGGCCCTACGAGCAGTACTTC
>.|TRBD2|TRBJ2-5|TRBV28
CASSTLDFAGGTKTQYF
TGTGCCAGCAGTACTCTGGACTTTGCGGGAGGGACTAAGACCCAGTACTTC
>.|.|TRBJ2-1|TRBV18
CASSPSPPGAYEQFF
TGTGCCAGCTCACCATCTCCTCCGGGAGCGTATGAGCAGTTCTTC